This T cell receptor beta chain originates from a study of T cells after yellow fever vaccination. This CDR3 spans 15 amino acids. Germline CDR1 and CDR2: MGHRA and YSYEKL. V was pared by 1 base and J by 8 bases, with 17 bases between. Using its own MiXCR run on the 5' RACE reads, TCRdb lists one record per CDR3 protein. The table shows about 220,000 distinct CDR3 sequences, with more than 3% occurring only once. Ten or more counts support this clonotype. This clonotype was sampled from a man younger than 35 who received the YFV17D yellow fever vaccine. This chain uses TRBV4-1 with TRBJ1-1; D perhaps matches TRBD1 (5 bases). The sample in question was CD4+ T cells sorted from PBMCs, obtained 10 days after the yellow fever booster vaccination. Written as DNA, the CDR3 is TGCGCCAGCAGCCAAGGGGGCGGAGGGACTAGGGAAGCTTTCTTT. It codes for CASSQGGGGTREAFF.